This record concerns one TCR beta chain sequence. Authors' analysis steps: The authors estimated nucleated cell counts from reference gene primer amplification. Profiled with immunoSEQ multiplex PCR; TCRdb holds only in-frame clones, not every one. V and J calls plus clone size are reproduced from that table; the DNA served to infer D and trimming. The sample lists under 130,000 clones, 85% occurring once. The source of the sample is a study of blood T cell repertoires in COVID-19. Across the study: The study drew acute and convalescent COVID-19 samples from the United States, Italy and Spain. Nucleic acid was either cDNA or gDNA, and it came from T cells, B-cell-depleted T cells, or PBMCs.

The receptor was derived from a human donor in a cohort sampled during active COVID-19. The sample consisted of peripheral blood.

The DNA for the CDR3 is TGTGCCAGCAACCAGAGAGGGGACAGGAGGGCTGAAGCTTTCTTT. Translation gives CASNQRGDRRAEAFF. The chain carries TRBV3-1 (or the pseudogene TRBV3-2) and TRBJ1-1; 8 nucleotides agree with TRBD1. In germline, CDR1 is LGHDT, CDR2 YNNKEL (reference sequence). The CDR3 is 15 residues long. The J segment lost 6 bases and the V segment lost 7 bases, leaving 13 bases of the junction unmatched.